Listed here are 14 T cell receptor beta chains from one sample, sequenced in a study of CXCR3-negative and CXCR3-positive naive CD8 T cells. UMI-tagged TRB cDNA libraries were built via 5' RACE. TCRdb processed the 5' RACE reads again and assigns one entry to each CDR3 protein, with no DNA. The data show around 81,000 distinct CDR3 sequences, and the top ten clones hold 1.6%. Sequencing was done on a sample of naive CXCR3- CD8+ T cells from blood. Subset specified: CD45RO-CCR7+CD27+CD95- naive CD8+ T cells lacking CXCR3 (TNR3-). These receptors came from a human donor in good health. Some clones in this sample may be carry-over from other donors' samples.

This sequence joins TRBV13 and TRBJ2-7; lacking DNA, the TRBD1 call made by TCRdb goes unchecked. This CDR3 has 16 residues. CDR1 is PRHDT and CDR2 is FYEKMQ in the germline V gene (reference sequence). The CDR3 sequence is CASSLGGAGSPYEQYF.

This CDR3 reads CASSLHALAGTDTQYF. The gene calls are TRBV7-6 and TRBJ2-3; TCRdb's D gene call, TRBD2, goes unchecked for lack of DNA. The CDR3 is 16 residues long. Germline V gives CDR1 SGHVS, CDR2 FNYEAQ.

CDR3: CASRMAGYEQYF. V and J are TRBV5-4 and TRBJ2-7. The V gene's germline CDR1 is SGHNT and CDR2 YYREEE (reference sequence). The CDR3 extends over 12 amino acids.

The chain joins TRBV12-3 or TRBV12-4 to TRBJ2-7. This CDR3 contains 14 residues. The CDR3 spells CASSPTRTDYEQYF.

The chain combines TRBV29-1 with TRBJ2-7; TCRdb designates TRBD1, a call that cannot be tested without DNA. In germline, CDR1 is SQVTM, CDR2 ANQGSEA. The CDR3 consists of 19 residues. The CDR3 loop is CSVESGTGYASGRSYEQYF.

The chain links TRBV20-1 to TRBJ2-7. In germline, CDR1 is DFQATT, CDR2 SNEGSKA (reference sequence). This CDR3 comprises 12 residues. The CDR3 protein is CSARFSPYEQYF.

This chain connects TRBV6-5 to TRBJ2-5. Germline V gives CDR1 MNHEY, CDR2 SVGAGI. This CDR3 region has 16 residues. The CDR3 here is CASSYTAVGYQETQYF.

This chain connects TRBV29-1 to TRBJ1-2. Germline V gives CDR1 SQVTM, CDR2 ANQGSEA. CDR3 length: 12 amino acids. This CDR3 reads CSVRTGEGGYTF. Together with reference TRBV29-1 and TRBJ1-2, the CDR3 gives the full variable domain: SAVISQKPSRDICQRGTSLTIQCQVDSQVTMMFWYRQQPGQSLTLIATANQGSEATYESGFVIDKFPISRPNLTFSTLTVSNMSPEDSSIYLCSVRTGEGGYTFGSGTRLTVV.

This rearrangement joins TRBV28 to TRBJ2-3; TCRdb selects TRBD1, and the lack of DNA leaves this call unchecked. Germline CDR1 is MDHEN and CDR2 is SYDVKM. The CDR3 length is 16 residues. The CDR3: CASSTTGTGWPDTQYF.

The CDR3 is CASSSGLASDTQYF. This rearrangement joins TRBV5-4 to TRBJ2-3. CDR1 is SGHNT and CDR2 is YYREEE in the germline V gene (reference sequence). The CDR3 is 14 residues long.

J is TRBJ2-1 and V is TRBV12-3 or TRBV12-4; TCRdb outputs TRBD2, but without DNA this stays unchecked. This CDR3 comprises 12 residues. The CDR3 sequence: CASSLGPSMRFF.

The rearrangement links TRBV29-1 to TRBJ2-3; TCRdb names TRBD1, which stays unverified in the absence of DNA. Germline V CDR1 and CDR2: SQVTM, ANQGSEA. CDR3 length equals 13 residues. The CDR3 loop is CSADPGGGDTQYF.

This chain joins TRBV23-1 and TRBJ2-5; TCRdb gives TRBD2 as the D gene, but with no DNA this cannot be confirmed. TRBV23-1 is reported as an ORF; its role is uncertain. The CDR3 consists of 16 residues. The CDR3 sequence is CASSQSEGGFQETQYF.

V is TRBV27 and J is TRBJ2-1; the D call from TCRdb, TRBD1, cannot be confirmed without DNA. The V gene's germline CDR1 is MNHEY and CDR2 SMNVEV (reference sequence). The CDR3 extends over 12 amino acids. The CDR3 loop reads CASSFPPYEQFF.